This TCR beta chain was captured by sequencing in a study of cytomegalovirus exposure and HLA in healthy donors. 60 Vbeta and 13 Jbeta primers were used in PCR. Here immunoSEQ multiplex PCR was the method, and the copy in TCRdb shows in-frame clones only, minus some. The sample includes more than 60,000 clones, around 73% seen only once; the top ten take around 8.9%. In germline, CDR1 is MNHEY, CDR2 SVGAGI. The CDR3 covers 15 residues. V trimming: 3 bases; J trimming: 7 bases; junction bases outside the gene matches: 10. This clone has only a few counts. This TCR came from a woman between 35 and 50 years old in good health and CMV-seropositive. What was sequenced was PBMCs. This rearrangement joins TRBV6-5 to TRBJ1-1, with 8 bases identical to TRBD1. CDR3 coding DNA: TGTGCCAGCAGTTATTGGTACAGGGGGATGGTTGAAGCTTTCTTT. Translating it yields CASSYWYRGMVEAFF.